This T cell receptor beta chain was retrieved from a study of blood T cell repertoires in COVID-19. Study information: Italy, Spain and the United States were the sources of the convalescent and acute COVID-19 samples. PBMCs, B-cell-depleted T cells, or T cells were the source of the cDNA or gDNA that made up the material.

The CDR3 has 15 residues. Germline-derived CDR1 and CDR2 are SEHNR and FQNEAQ (reference sequence). Germline trimming cut 8 bases from V and 0 bases from J; bases unmatched to any gene: 5. Authors' data handling: Amplification of reference gene primers provided the estimated nucleated cell counts. Profiled with immunoSEQ multiplex PCR; TCRdb holds only in-frame clones, not every one. The D gene and trimming were derived from the DNA, and the V and J assignments and clone size from that table. Of 100,000 or so clones in the sample, around four fifths were seen once. Source material: peripheral blood. The rearrangement links TRBV7-9 to TRBJ1-1, with 11 bases lining up with TRBD1. The TCR originated in a man between 65 and 79 years old with active or convalescent COVID-19. The CDR3 sequence: CASRDRGALNTEAFF. The CDR3 DNA follows: TGTGCCAGCCGGGACAGGGGGGCCCTGAACACTGAAGCTTTCTTT.